The rows below give T cell receptor beta chains drawn from one sample of a study of cytomegalovirus exposure and HLA in healthy donors. Clones were read by immunoSEQ multiplex PCR, and TCRdb kept only the in-frame ones, dropping some. This table holds about 100,000 clones, more than 60% found once. The sample was PBMCs. Receptors were obtained from a young woman in good health and CMV-seropositive. CDR3s include the opening cysteine and the closing phenylalanine or tryptophan. A D gene is named only where the DNA matches it firmly. Size values are once, few and many counts, or a class for expanded clones, and some rows have none.

d_gene	v_gene	abundance	j_gene	CDR3aa	CDR3nt
TRBD2	TRBV27	NA	TRBJ2-1	CASSLLGGRQNNEQFF	TGTGCCAGCAGTTTATTAGGCGGGAGACAAAACAATGAGCAGTTCTTC
TRBD2	TRBV6-5	NA	TRBJ2-1	CASSPWTSDEQFF	TGTGCCAGCAGCCCTTGGACTAGCGATGAGCAGTTCTTC
NA	TRBV11-2	NA	TRBJ2-7	CASSERWRYEQYF	TGTGCCAGCAGCGAGCGGTGGAGGTACGAGCAGTACTTC
NA	TRBV4-3	NA	TRBJ2-2	CASSQARAGFGELFF	TGCGCCAGCAGCCAAGCCCGCGCGGGGTTCGGGGAGCTGTTTTTT
NA	TRBV19	once	TRBJ2-1	CASSPGYSQFF	TGTGCCAGTAGCCCAGGGTATTCGCAGTTCTTC
NA	TRBV9	NA	TRBJ2-3	CASSVATHTGGYTQYF	TGTGCCAGCAGCGTAGCCACCCATACCGGAGGGTATACGCAGTATTTT
TRBD2	TRBV7-2	NA	TRBJ2-7	CASSRGTSGSPNF	TGTGCCAGCAGCCGGGGGACTAGCGGGAGTCCAAACTTC
NA	TRBV5-8	NA	TRBJ2-7	CASSLAQGGYEQYF	TGTGCCAGCAGCTTGGCACAGGGAGGGTACGAGCAGTACTTC
NA	TRBV7-9	NA	TRBJ2-7	CASSLGTTPHEQYF	TGTGCCAGCAGCCTCGGGACAACTCCCCACGAGCAGTACTTC
NA	TRBV29-1	NA	TRBJ2-2	CSVLGQMNTGELFF	TGCAGCGTTCTAGGACAGATGAACACCGGGGAGCTGTTTTTT
TRBD1	TRBV27	NA	TRBJ2-5	CASSPTRDRVYRETQYF	TGTGCCAGCAGCCCCACTCGGGACAGGGTGTACCGAGAGACCCAGTACTTC
NA	TRBV14	NA	TRBJ2-7	CASSQTSHEQYF	TGTGCCAGCAGCCAGACTAGTCACGAGCAGTACTTC
TRBD1	TRBV10-2	NA	TRBJ1-5	CASRGQGAGQPQHF	TGCGCCAGCAGGGGACAGGGGGCAGGGCAGCCCCAGCATTTT
NA	TRBV11-1	NA	TRBJ2-2	CASSLAGAVTGELFF	TGTGCCAGCAGCTTAGCGGGAGCGGTCACCGGGGAGCTGTTTTTT
TRBD1	TRBV2	NA	TRBJ2-5	CASSEGTGGGETQYF	TGTGCCAGCAGTGAAGGGACAGGGGGTGGCGAGACCCAGTACTTC
TRBD2	TRBV9	NA	TRBJ2-1	CASSVAGRGLDNEQFF	TGTGCCAGCAGCGTAGCCGGGAGGGGACTAGATAATGAGCAGTTCTTC
TRBD2	TRBV5-4	NA	TRBJ2-1	CASSLGSPGLAGGQFF	TGTGCCAGCAGCTTGGGGAGCCCCGGGCTAGCGGGAGGGCAGTTCTTC
NA	TRBV7-6	NA	TRBJ1-2	CASSEGGYGYTF	TGTGCCAGCAGCGAGGGTGGTTACGGCTACACCTTC
NA	TRBV7-9	few	TRBJ1-1	CASSLVGYPEAFF	TGTGCCAGCAGCTTAGTCGGGTACCCTGAAGCTTTCTTT
NA	TRBV19	NA	TRBJ2-7	CASSIQLTYEQYF	TGTGCCAGTAGTATTCAACTAACCTACGAGCAGTACTTC
NA	TRBV7-9	NA	TRBJ2-3	CASSLALDTDTQYF	TGTGCCAGCAGCTTAGCGCTAGACACAGATACGCAGTATTTT
TRBD2	TRBV27	NA	TRBJ2-1	CASRRELNYNEQFF	TGTGCCAGCCGGCGGGAGCTTAACTACAATGAGCAGTTCTTC
TRBD1	TRBV28	NA	TRBJ1-1	CASSLSAQGADTEAFF	TGTGCCAGCAGTTTATCAGCCCAGGGGGCAGATACTGAAGCTTTCTTT
NA	TRBV30	NA	TRBJ1-4	CAWKAGTATNEKLFF	TGTGCCTGGAAGGCAGGGACTGCAACTAATGAAAAACTGTTTTTT
NA	TRBV7-2	few	TRBJ2-7	CASSIDSTYEQYF	TGTGCCAGCAGCATCGACAGTACCTACGAGCAGTACTTC
TRBD1	TRBV19	NA	TRBJ1-1	CASSDRQGVTEAFF	TGTGCCAGTAGTGACCGACAGGGAGTAACTGAAGCTTTCTTT
NA	TRBV15	once	TRBJ1-4	CATSRDGGFEKLFF	TGTGCCACCAGCAGAGATGGGGGGTTCGAAAAACTGTTTTTT
NA	TRBV18	NA	TRBJ2-5	CASSAARARVETQYF	TGTGCCAGCTCAGCGGCGAGGGCGAGGGTAGAGACCCAGTACTTC